These T cell receptor beta chains were read from a single sample in a study of T-cell reconstitution after alpha-beta-depleted transplantation in children. TCRdb called the PCR reads again in MiXCR, with one record for every CDR3 protein. The sample records 500,000 to 650,000 distinct CDR3 sequences, over 10% being singletons. Sequencing was performed on PBMCs, mostly from graft donor cells, taken 360 days after TCRalphabeta/CD19-depleted stem cell transplant. Every receptor here comes from a male patient aged 10 to 17 who had a stem cell transplant for acute myeloid leukemia, so the T cells may come from the graft donor. CDR3s include the opening cysteine and the closing phenylalanine or tryptophan. A D gene is named only where the DNA matches it firmly. A row's size may be missing; if present it is once, few, many or a size class.

clone_size,d_call,j_call,v_call,cdr3_nt,cdr3_aa
NA,TRBD2,TRBJ2-7,TRBV27,TGTGCCAGCAGTTTATATGCCGGGGGGGGAGACGAGCAGTACTTC,CASSLYAGGGDEQYF
few,NA,TRBJ2-3,TRBV5-4,TGTGCCAGCAGCTTCCCCTCGTCCGGGACCCTGAGGCCAGATACGCAGTATTTT,CASSFPSSGTLRPDTQYF
NA,TRBD2,TRBJ2-3,TRBV29-1,TGCAGCGTTTTGACGGCGGGAGGTACGCAGTATTTT,CSVLTAGGTQYF
few,NA,TRBJ2-6,TRBV6-1,TGTGCCAGCAGTCCCCGACAGAACCACGGTGGGGCCAACGTCCTGACTTTC,CASSPRQNHGGANVLTF
few,NA,TRBJ2-1,TRBV5-6,TGTGCCAGCCTGCGCGGTCCCTCCTACAATGAGCAGTTCTTC,CASLRGPSYNEQFF
NA,NA,TRBJ1-2,TRBV18,TGTGCCAGCTCACCACCTCAGGGCGAAGCTAACTATGGCTACACCTTC,CASSPPQGEANYGYTF
many,NA,TRBJ2-3,TRBV24-1,TGTGCCACCAGTGATTTGGCCCTCGGCGGGAGCACAGATACGCAGTATTTT,CATSDLALGGSTDTQYF
NA,NA,TRBJ2-3,TRBV7-9,TGTGCCAGCAGCCTCGGATTAATAAGAGATACGCAGTATTTT,CASSLGLIRDTQYF
many,TRBD1,TRBJ1-5,TRBV18,TGTGCCAGCTCACCAAAAGACAGGGTGGGTCAGCCCCAGCATTTT,CASSPKDRVGQPQHF
many,TRBD2,TRBJ2-1,TRBV9,TGTGCCAGCAGCGTAGGGACTAGCCCTAGCTCCTACAATGAGCAGTTCTTC,CASSVGTSPSSYNEQFF
NA,NA,TRBJ2-7,TRBV29-1,TGCAGCGTTGAGGGCCTCGCCCCCCACGAGCAGTACTTC,CSVEGLAPHEQYF
few,TRBD2,TRBJ2-7,TRBV10-2,TGCGCCAGCCGTTCGGGGACTAAACCAATCTCCTACGAGCAGTACTTC,CASRSGTKPISYEQYF
NA,TRBD2,TRBJ2-7,TRBV11-3,TGTGCCAGCAGCTTAGGACTTACTAGCGGGAGGATTCACGAGCAGTACTTC,CASSLGLTSGRIHEQYF
few,TRBD1,TRBJ1-5,TRBV20-1,TGCAGTGCGACCACAGGGGTCCATCAGCCCCAGCATTTT,CSATTGVHQPQHF
NA,NA,TRBJ1-1,TRBV6-4,TGTGCCAGCAGACTGGACTTGAACACTGAAGCTTTCTTT,CASRLDLNTEAFF
NA,TRBD1,TRBJ1-2,TRBV20-1,TGCAGTGCCCCGGGACAGGGCTCCCTCGCAAACTATGGCTACACCTTC,CSAPGQGSLANYGYTF
NA,NA,TRBJ2-2,TRBV6-5,TGTGCCAGCAGTTCATTTGCGGGGCCGGTCACCGGGGAGCTGTTTTTT,CASSSFAGPVTGELFF
NA,NA,TRBJ2-3,TRBV7-6,TGTGCCAGCAGCTTAGTATACAAGACAGATACGCAGTATTTT,CASSLVYKTDTQYF
few,TRBD2,TRBJ2-7,TRBV20-1,TGCAGTGCGAGTGGGCTAGCGGCCTCCCACGAGCAGTACTTC,CSASGLAASHEQYF
few,NA,TRBJ2-2,TRBV5-1,TGCGCCAGCAGCTCATCGGTTAGCACCGGGGAGCTGTTTTTT,CASSSSVSTGELFF
many,NA,TRBJ1-1,TRBV3-1,TGTGCCAGCAGCCAAGAAGGCTTGGGGGACACTGAAGCTTTCTTT,CASSQEGLGDTEAFF
NA,TRBD1,TRBJ1-3,TRBV6-5,TGTGCCAGCAGTTACGGGACAGGGGGTAACACCATATATTTT,CASSYGTGGNTIYF
NA,TRBD1,TRBJ2-1,TRBV27,TGTGCCAGCAGTCTCGGGACAGGGGGCGGTTTGGGCTCCTACAATGAGCAGTTCTTC,CASSLGTGGGLGSYNEQFF
few,NA,TRBJ1-4,TRBV11-2,TGTGCCAGCAGCTTAGCTTGGGGGATTGGGGAAAAACTGTTTTTT,CASSLAWGIGEKLFF
few,NA,TRBJ1-2,TRBV20-1,TGCAGTGGCACAGGTCTCCACTATGGCTACACCTTC,CSGTGLHYGYTF
few,NA,TRBJ2-1,TRBV7-3,TGTGCCAGCAGCTTAATCCGACTAGGAGGTGAGCAGTTCTTC,CASSLIRLGGEQFF
few,NA,TRBJ2-5,TRBV3-1,TGTGCCAGCAGCCAATCTAGCCCGGAGACCCAGTACTTC,CASSQSSPETQYF
many,TRBD2,TRBJ2-1,TRBV12-3/TRBV12-4,TGTGCCAGCAGCCCGGGACTAGGGAATGAGCAGTTCTTC,CASSPGLGNEQFF
many,TRBD2,TRBJ2-5,TRBV7-3,TGTGCCAGCAGCTATGAGCGGGAGGGTATTAAACGGTACTTC,CASSYEREGIKRYF
many,TRBD1,TRBJ2-7,TRBV28,TGTGCCAGCAGTTTTATAGGGGGCGCCCCCGGGGAGCAGTACTTC,CASSFIGGAPGEQYF
few,NA,TRBJ2-4,TRBV20-1,TGCAGTGCTACGGACATCTCCCAAAACATTCAGTACTTC,CSATDISQNIQYF
NA,NA,TRBJ1-1,TRBV12-3/TRBV12-4,TGTGCCAGCAGTCCACCGGGACTAGGGGGATCTAAAGCTTTCTTT,CASSPPGLGGSKAFF
many,NA,TRBJ2-1,TRBV6-2/TRBV6-3,TGTGCCAGCAACCGGGGCAACTCCTACAATGAGCAGTTCTTC,CASNRGNSYNEQFF
NA,NA,TRBJ2-4,TRBV4-3,TGCGCCAGCAGCCAAGATCTAGCCAAAAACATTCAGTACTTC,CASSQDLAKNIQYF
few,NA,TRBJ1-6,TRBV12-3/TRBV12-4,TGTGCCAGCAGTTTAAAAAGGACACCTTCGGATTCACCCCTCCACTTT,CASSLKRTPSDSPLHF
many,TRBD2,TRBJ2-1,TRBV12-3/TRBV12-4,TGTGCCAGCAGTATTTGGACTAGCGGATACAATGAGCAGTTCTTC,CASSIWTSGYNEQFF
NA,TRBD1,TRBJ1-5,TRBV10-3,TGTGCCATCAGTGAGAATCCGACAGGGCTAGATCAGCCCCAGCATTTT,CAISENPTGLDQPQHF
NA,TRBD2,TRBJ2-1,TRBV6-1,TGTGCCAGCAGTCAGTTTTCGACTAGCGGCCTTGAGCAGTTCTTC,CASSQFSTSGLEQFF
many,NA,TRBJ2-1,TRBV27,TGTGCCAGCAGTTTATGGGCCAGCAGTGAGCAGTTCTTC,CASSLWASSEQFF
NA,TRBD2,TRBJ2-5,TRBV7-2,TGTGCCAGCAGCTTAGCCCGACTAGCGCAACAAGAGACCCAGTACTTC,CASSLARLAQQETQYF
few,TRBD2,TRBJ2-1,TRBV9,TGTGCCAGCAGCCTCACGGGAGGGCGGTTTTACAATGAGCAGTTCTTC,CASSLTGGRFYNEQFF
many,TRBD2,TRBJ2-7,TRBV11-2,TGTGCCAGCAGCCCTCTGGCCGGGACTAGCGTTTACGAGCAGTACTTC,CASSPLAGTSVYEQYF
many,TRBD1,TRBJ2-7,TRBV29-1,TGCAGCGTTGTGGGACAGGGGGCCTACGAGCAGTACTTC,CSVVGQGAYEQYF
few,TRBD2,TRBJ2-1,TRBV12-3/TRBV12-4,TGTGCCAGCAGTTTACTGGGACAACTAGCGGGATCGTACAATGAGCAGTTCTTC,CASSLLGQLAGSYNEQFF
few,NA,TRBJ2-5,TRBV4-3,TGCGCCAGCAGCCAAGCAGGATTTGAGACCCAGTACTTC,CASSQAGFETQYF
NA,TRBD2,TRBJ2-6,TRBV30,TGTGCCTGGGTTCGGTTGGGAGCGGGAGGGCCTGGGGCCAACGTCCTGACTTTC,CAWVRLGAGGPGANVLTF
NA,TRBD1,TRBJ1-4,TRBV28,TGTGCCAGCATTGGAGGGACAGGCTCAAAGTTTAATGAAAAACTGTTTTTT,CASIGGTGSKFNEKLFF
many,NA,TRBJ1-1,TRBV7-9,TGTGCCAGCAGACACAGCAGAAACACTGAAGCTTTCTTT,CASRHSRNTEAFF
many,TRBD2,TRBJ2-5,TRBV12-3/TRBV12-4,TGTGCCAGCAGCCGTGGGACTAGCGGGCTTGGGGAGACCCAGTACTTC,CASSRGTSGLGETQYF
NA,NA,TRBJ2-7,TRBV12-3/TRBV12-4,TGTGCCAGCAGTTTATCGGCAGCCGCCTACGAGCAGTACTTC,CASSLSAAAYEQYF
few,TRBD1,TRBJ2-3,TRBV6-1,TGTGCCAGCAGTGGGGGGACAGTCATAGATACGCAGTATTTT,CASSGGTVIDTQYF